This passage covers 30 T cell receptor beta chains from one sample sequenced in a study of lymphopenia after photon versus proton radiotherapy. The repertoire was sequenced with immunoSEQ multiplex PCR; TCRdb's copy has only in-frame clones and lacks some. The sample carries about 6,100 clones, roughly 90% recorded once. Sample: peripheral blood, taken from a patient treated with photon-based radiotherapy. The receptors come from a man aged 55 to 70 with cholangiocarcinoma.

The rearrangement uses TRBV13 and TRBJ2-5; D gene unclear. The CDR3 is 17 residues long. V was cut by 0 bases and J by 2 bases, with 16 bases left in between. CDR1 is PRHDT, CDR2 FYEKMQ, per germline (reference sequence). In DNA, the CDR3 is TGTGCCAGCAGCTTAGGCCTCCCAGGCTCACCTCAAGAGACCCAGTACTTC. This codes for CASSLGLPGSPQETQYF.

This chain links TRBV5-4 with TRBJ1-3, with a weak D call TRBD1 (5 bases). The CDR3 consists of 16 residues. The germline CDR1 and CDR2 sequences are SGHNT and YYREEE (reference sequence). V lost 4 bases, J lost 0 bases, and 14 bases lay in between. The CDR3 loop is CASSAGGRASGNTIYF. CDR3 in DNA: TGTGCCAGCAGCGCCGGGGGGAGGGCCTCTGGAAACACCATATATTTT.

This clone has a single count. The gene calls are TRBV6-1 and TRBJ1-5, with 7 bases that match TRBD1. The V segment lost 7 bases and the J segment 5 bases; nucleotides outside the gene matches: 11. The CDR3 consists of 15 residues. Germline-derived CDR1 and CDR2 are MNHNS and SASEGT. As DNA, the CDR3 is TGTGCCAGCACCCAACCGGGACAGTCCCATCAGCCCCAGCATTTT. Residues: CASTQPGQSHQPQHF.

The chain combines TRBV5-1 with TRBJ1-2; D gene ambiguous. Germline CDR1 is SGHRS and CDR2 is YFSETQ. The CDR3 length is 15 residues. The V end lost 1 base, the J end lost 0 bases, and 10 bases lay between the germline ends. CDR3 region: CASSLYMTTNYGYTF. DNA for the CDR3: TGCGCCAGCAGCTTGTACATGACGACTAACTATGGCTACACCTTC.

V gene TRBV7-3 combines with J gene TRBJ2-5; D could derive from TRBD1 or TRBD2 (5 bases each). Per germline, CDR1 SGHTA and CDR2 FQGTGA. The CDR3 extends over 13 amino acids. The V gene lost 5 bases and the J gene lost 4 bases, with 11 bases spanning the gap. Here the CDR3 DNA reads TGTGCCAGCAGCCCGGGACCTGGAGAGACCCAGTACTTC. This translates into CASSPGPGETQYF.

The chain carries TRBV7-3 and TRBJ1-2, with 11 bases lining up with TRBD1. This CDR3 spans 13 amino acids. Germline CDR1 is SGHTA and CDR2 is FQGTGA. V was clipped by 5 bases and J by 8 bases; unmatched bases: 4. The CDR3 region has the DNA TGTGCCAGCAGCGCGGGACAGGGGGGAGGCTACACCTTC. This encodes CASSAGQGGGYTF.

The CDR3 reads CASMPDERRGRDSRYGYTF. CDR3 DNA: TGTGCCAGTATGCCCGACGAAAGGCGGGGCCGGGACTCGCGGTATGGCTACACCTTC. The chain links TRBV19 to TRBJ1-2, with D perhaps matching TRBD1 (5 bases). Trimming cost V 7 bases and J 5 bases, with 32 bases left between them. The germline V gene encodes CDR1 LNHDA and CDR2 SQIVND (reference sequence). This CDR3 is 19 amino acids long. Filled out from reference TRBV19 and TRBJ1-2, the complete variable domain reads DGGITQSPKYLFRKEGQNVTLSCEQNLNHDAMYWYRQDPGQGLRLIYYSQIVNDFQKGDIAEGYSVSREKKESFPLTVTSAQKNPTAFYLCASMPDERRGRDSRYGYTFGSGTRLTVV.

This chain links TRBV9 with TRBJ2-1; TRBD1 agrees at 7 bases. With 1 base clipped from V and 6 bases from J, the junction kept 10 bases outside the gene matches. This CDR3 spans 16 amino acids. Germline-derived CDR1 and CDR2 are SGDLS and YYNGEE. The CDR3, as DNA: TGTGCCAGCAGCGTACAGGGTGGCAGGGGGTCCAATGAGCAGTTCTTC. Protein: CASSVQGGRGSNEQFF.

The rearrangement links TRBV7-9 to TRBJ2-1; possible D gene TRBD2, 7 bases. Germline assignment: CDR1 SEHNR and CDR2 FQNEAQ (reference sequence). Trimming left V 4 bases short and J 8 bases short, with 15 bases between. The CDR3 loop spans 14 amino acids. For the CDR3, the DNA is TGTGCCAGCAGCTCCCGAGGGGGGGCTGATGAGCAGTTCTTC. It translates to CASSSRGGADEQFF.

The chain is built from TRBV7-8 and TRBJ2-2; 11 positions agree with TRBD2. The germline gives CDR1 SGHVS, CDR2 FQNEAQ. J lost 0 bases, V lost 6 bases, and 12 bases had no gene match. The CDR3 runs to 19 residues. DNA of the CDR3: TGTGCCAGCAGTCTAGGGCGTCTAGCGGGGGGCGCGAACACCGGGGAGCTGTTTTTT. It yields the protein CASSLGRLAGGANTGELFF. Complete variable domain (other parts from reference TRBV7-8 and TRBJ2-2): GAGVSQSPRYKVAKRGQDVALRCDPISGHVSLFWYQQALGQGPEFLTYFQNEAQLDKSGLPSDRFFAERPEGSVSTLKIQRTQQEDSAVYLCASSLGRLAGGANTGELFFGEGSRLTVL.

The table lists this clone with a count of one. The chain recombines TRBV6-1 with TRBJ1-2, with TRBD1 matching 8 bases. The CDR3 extends over 13 amino acids. Germline V gene sequence: CDR1 MNHNS, CDR2 SASEGT. V gave up 6 bases and J gave up 4 bases; unmatched junction bases: 4. The CDR3 region is CASRGQGFYGYTF. CDR3 in DNA: TGTGCCAGCAGAGGACAGGGCTTCTATGGCTACACCTTC.

CDR3 region: CASSQMVRDRGNEQFF. The CDR3 DNA sequence: TGTGCCAGCAGCCAAATGGTCCGAGACAGGGGAAATGAGCAGTTCTTC. The chain joins TRBV4-2 to TRBJ2-1, with 8 bases aligning to TRBD1. Germline CDR1 LGHNA, CDR2 YNFKEQ. With V trimmed by 2 bases and J by 7 bases, 10 bases remained unmatched. The CDR3 has 16 amino acids.

The chain recombines TRBV5-6 with TRBJ2-5, with D possibly matching TRBD1 (6 bases). There are 13 residues in the CDR3. The germline V gene encodes CDR1 SGHDT and CDR2 YYEEEE. Between the trimmed V and J ends, which lost 4 bases and 2 bases, there was a span of 9 bases. This CDR3 is CASSPGQQETQYF. CDR3 nucleotides: TGTGCCAGCAGCCCTGGACAGCAAGAGACCCAGTACTTC.

This clone was seen only once. This chain links TRBV7-9 with TRBJ2-1, with 12 nucleotides matching TRBD1. Germline CDR1 and CDR2: SEHNR and FQNEAQ (reference sequence). The CDR3 has 19 residues. Germline trimming cut 5 bases from V and 4 bases from J; bases unmatched to any gene: 15. The CDR3 loop reads CASSPRLGDRGRGYNEQFF. CDR3 coding DNA: TGTGCCAGCAGCCCAAGATTAGGGGACAGGGGGCGAGGATACAATGAGCAGTTCTTC.

This clone was seen a single time. J is TRBJ1-1 and V is TRBV18; the D gene is possibly TRBD1 (5 bases). Germline V CDR1 and CDR2: KGHSH, LQKENI. The V gene lost 2 bases and the J gene lost 3 bases, with 10 bases spanning the gap. This CDR3 is 14 amino acids long. The CDR3 reads CASSPFQGYTEAFF. CDR3 coding DNA: TGTGCCAGCTCACCATTTCAGGGTTACACTGAAGCTTTCTTT.

The chain carries TRBV18 and TRBJ2-7; TRBD1 might be the D (5 bases). Germline CDR1 reads KGHSH; CDR2 reads LQKENI. Trimming took off 1 base at V and 2 bases at J, with 12 bases between the two ends. The CDR3 runs to 15 residues. This CDR3 is CASSPQGQPTYEQYF. The DNA of the CDR3 is TGTGCCAGCTCACCACAGGGGCAGCCTACCTACGAGCAGTACTTC.

This clone appeared a few times. The J gene is TRBJ1-5, the V gene TRBV16; D gene ambiguous. Germline V gene data show CDR1 as KGHSY and CDR2 as FQNENV. This CDR3 spans 13 amino acids. Trimming cost V 1 base and J 0 bases, with 1 base left between them. The CDR3 nucleotides are TGTGCCAGCAGCCAATTTAGCAATCAGCCCCAGCATTTT. Protein sequence: CASSQFSNQPQHF.

The rearrangement uses TRBV7-2 and TRBJ2-1; D not certain. V lost 2 bases to trimming and J lost 0 bases, with 8 bases between them. This CDR3 is built from 15 residues. The germline V gene encodes CDR1 SGHTA and CDR2 FQGNSA. The CDR3 coding sequence is TGTGCCAGCAGCTTACGCGGATCCTCCTACAATGAGCAGTTCTTC. This translates into CASSLRGSSYNEQFF.

This sequence joins TRBV7-6 and TRBJ2-2, with D possibly called TRBD1 or TRBD2 (6 bases each). Deletions cut 1 base from V and 6 bases from J, with 12 bases between. The germline gives CDR1 SGHVS, CDR2 FNYEAQ. CDR3 size: 15 residues. The DNA for the CDR3 is TGTGCCAGCAGCTTAGAAGGGGGGCGCGCCGGGGAGCTGTTTTTT. Translation gives CASSLEGGRAGELFF. Variable domain in full (rest from reference TRBV7-6 and TRBJ2-2): GAGVSQSPRYKVTKRGQDVALRCDPISGHVSLYWYRQALGQGPEFLTYFNYEAQQDKSGLPNDRFSAERPEGSISTLTIQRTEQRDSAMYRCASSLEGGRAGELFFGEGSRLTVL.

The chain joins TRBV10-3 to TRBJ2-7; 7 positions match TRBD1. V lost 9 bases, J lost 2 bases, and 4 bases stayed unmatched. Germline assignment: CDR1 ENHRY and CDR2 SYGVKD. The CDR3 length is 12 residues. The CDR3 DNA reads as TGTGCCATTACAGGGGACACCTACGAGCAGTACTTC. Its protein is CAITGDTYEQYF.

The V and J genes are TRBV28 and TRBJ1-1, with TRBD1 identical over 9 bases. CDR1 and CDR2 (germline): MDHEN, SYDVKM. The CDR3 totals 18 residues. The V and J ends lost 6 bases and 1 base, in that order; junction bases with no gene match: 15. The CDR3 protein is CASSVPGQGFEQNTEAFF. The DNA of the CDR3 is TGTGCCAGCAGCGTCCCGGGACAGGGTTTCGAACAGAACACTGAAGCTTTCTTT. Drawing the rest from reference TRBV28 and TRBJ1-1, the complete variable domain is DVKVTQSSRYLVKRTGEKVFLECVQDMDHENMFWYRQDPGLGLRLIYFSYDVKMKEKGDIPEGYSVSREKKERFSLILESASTNQTSMYLCASSVPGQGFEQNTEAFFGQGTRLTVV.

This chain uses TRBV4-1 with TRBJ2-6, with D unresolved. V was cut by 1 base and J by 1 base, with 11 bases left in between. Germline assignment: CDR1 MGHRA and CDR2 YSYEKL. This CDR3 is built from 17 residues. CDR3 nucleotide sequence: TGCGCCAGCAGCCAAGGACGACAACGATCTGGGGCCAACGTCCTGACTTTC. This codes for CASSQGRQRSGANVLTF.

The rearrangement joins TRBV7-9 to TRBJ1-1; unclear D gene. V was clipped by 4 bases and J by 4 bases, with 16 bases between them. CDR3 length: 15 amino acids. Germline values: CDR1 SEHNR, CDR2 FQNEAQ (reference sequence). CDR3 nucleotide sequence: TGTGCCAGCAGCTCCGGTTGGGAGTTTAGCACTGAAGCTTTCTTT. Its translation is CASSSGWEFSTEAFF.

The chain uses TRBV6-1 and TRBJ1-3, with D unclear. Germline assignment: CDR1 MNHNS and CDR2 SASEGT. The length of the CDR3 is 16 residues. Deletions cut 0 bases from V and 4 bases from J, with 13 bases between. The CDR3 spells CASSEAWQSLGNTIYF. In DNA form, the CDR3 reads TGTGCCAGCAGTGAAGCGTGGCAAAGCCTGGGAAACACCATATATTTT.

The rearrangement joins TRBV11-3 to TRBJ1-1, with D tentatively TRBD1 (5 bases). V lost 1 base and J 4 bases, leaving 13 bases between the germline ends. Germline V gene data show CDR1 as SGHNT and CDR2 as YENEEA. This CDR3 spans 15 amino acids. The chain's CDR3 is CASSLGSGVSTEAFF. CDR3 nucleotides: TGTGCCAGCAGCTTAGGTTCGGGGGTGAGCACTGAAGCTTTCTTT.

V gene TRBV7-1 combines with J gene TRBJ1-1; no reliable D call. TRBV7-1 is treated as an ORF (open reading frame) with a function not yet certain. The CDR3 extends over 13 amino acids. V lost 4 bases to trimming and J lost 4 bases, with 10 bases between them. CDR3 nucleotides: TGTGCCAGCAGCTTAGTTGAGGGCACTGAAGCTTTCTTT. Translated: CASSLVEGTEAFF.

The table lists this clone with a count of one. The chain joins TRBV7-9 to TRBJ1-5; 7 bases align to TRBD1. Losses at the gene ends were 4 bases for V and 7 bases for J; bases not matched to a gene: 7. CDR1 and CDR2 from the germline V gene are SEHNR and FQNEAQ (reference sequence). This CDR3 is built from 14 residues. CDR3 DNA sequence: TGTGCCAGCAGCTCTACAGGGGTCGGGCAGCCCCAGCATTTT. It yields the protein CASSSTGVGQPQHF. The variable domain in full, with the rest retrieved from reference TRBV7-9 and TRBJ1-5, is DTGVSQNPRHKITKRGQNVTFRCDPISEHNRLYWYRQTLGQGPEFLTYFQNEAQLEKSRLLSDRFSAERPKGSFSTLEIQRTEQGDSAMYLCASSSTGVGQPQHFGDGTRLSIL.

The V call is TRBV28, the J call TRBJ2-7; D unresolved. The ends were cut back, 2 bases at V and 4 bases at J, with 3 bases in the middle. Germline CDR1 MDHEN, CDR2 SYDVKM. The CDR3 is 11 residues long. The CDR3 DNA sequence: TGTGCCAGCAGTTTAACTTACGAGCAGTACTTC. Amino acids: CASSLTYEQYF.

J is TRBJ1-3 and V is TRBV5-5; TRBD1 agrees at 9 bases. The germline V gene encodes CDR1 SGHKS and CDR2 YYEKEE (reference sequence). Germline trimming cut 4 bases from V and 2 bases from J; bases unmatched to any gene: 7. This CDR3 is 16 amino acids long. For the CDR3, the DNA is TGTGCCAGCAGCGACCACAGGGGGCGGACTGGAAACACCATATATTTT. This sequence encodes CASSDHRGRTGNTIYF.

The CDR3 DNA is TGTGCCAGCAGCTTGACCGGGACTAGCGGGGGTAGGGGAGATACGCAGTATTTT. Protein product: CASSLTGTSGGRGDTQYF. The chain carries TRBV7-2 and TRBJ2-3, with 14 bases fitting TRBD2. After removal of 3 bases from V and 5 bases from J, the junction contained 10 bases not matched to a gene. The germline CDR1 and CDR2 sequences are SGHTA and FQGNSA. This CDR3 region has 18 residues.